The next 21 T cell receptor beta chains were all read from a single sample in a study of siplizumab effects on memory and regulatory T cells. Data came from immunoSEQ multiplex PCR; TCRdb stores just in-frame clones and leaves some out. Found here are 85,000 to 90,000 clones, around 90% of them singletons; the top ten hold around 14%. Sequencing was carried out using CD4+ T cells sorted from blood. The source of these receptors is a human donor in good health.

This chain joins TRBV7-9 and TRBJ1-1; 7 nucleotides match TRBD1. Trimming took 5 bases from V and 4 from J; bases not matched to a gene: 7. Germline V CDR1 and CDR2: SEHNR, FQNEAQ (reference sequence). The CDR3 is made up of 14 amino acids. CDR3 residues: CASSLKAGGTEAFF. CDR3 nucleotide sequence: TGTGCCAGCAGCCTAAAAGCAGGGGGCACTGAAGCTTTCTTT.

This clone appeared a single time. CDR3 protein: CASSRDGTDTQYF. The CDR3 DNA sequence: TGCGCCAGCAGCAGGGACGGCACAGATACGCAGTATTTT. The J gene is TRBJ2-3, the V gene TRBV5-1, with D tentatively TRBD1 or TRBD2 (5 bases each). Germline V lookup: CDR1 SGHRS, CDR2 YFSETQ. The V end lost 4 bases, the J end lost 1 base, and 7 bases lay between the germline ends. The CDR3 is made up of 13 amino acids.

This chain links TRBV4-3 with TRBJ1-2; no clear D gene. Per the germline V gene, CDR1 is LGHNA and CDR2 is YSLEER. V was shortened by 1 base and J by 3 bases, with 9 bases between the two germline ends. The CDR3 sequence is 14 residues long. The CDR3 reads CASSQGDAYYGYTF. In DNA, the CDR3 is TGCGCCAGCAGCCAAGGAGATGCCTACTATGGCTACACCTTC.

The CDR3 is CSAGEGALGTEAFF. The DNA for the CDR3 is TGCAGCGCAGGAGAGGGGGCCCTGGGGACTGAAGCTTTCTTT. V is TRBV29-1 and J is TRBJ1-1; TRBD1 agrees at 7 bases. The CDR3 runs 14 residues. J was trimmed by 5 bases and V by 7 bases; bases with no gene match: 13. Germline assignment: CDR1 SQVTM and CDR2 ANQGSEA. The full variable domain, with the rest looked up from reference TRBV29-1 and TRBJ1-1, is SAVISQKPSRDICQRGTSLTIQCQVDSQVTMMFWYRQQPGQSLTLIATANQGSEATYESGFVIDKFPISRPNLTFSTLTVSNMSPEDSSIYLCSAGEGALGTEAFFGQGTRLTVV.

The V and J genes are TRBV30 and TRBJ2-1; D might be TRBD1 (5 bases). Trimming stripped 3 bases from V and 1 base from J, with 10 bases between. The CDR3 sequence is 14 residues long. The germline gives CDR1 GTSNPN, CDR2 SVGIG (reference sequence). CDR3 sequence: CAWRTDTSYNEQFF. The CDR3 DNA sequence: TGTGCCTGGAGGACGGACACATCCTACAATGAGCAGTTCTTC.

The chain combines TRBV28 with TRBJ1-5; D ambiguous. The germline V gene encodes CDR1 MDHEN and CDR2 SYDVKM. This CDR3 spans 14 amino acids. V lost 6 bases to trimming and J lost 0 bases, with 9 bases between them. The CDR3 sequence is CASSPVYSNQPQHF. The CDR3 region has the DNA TGTGCCAGCAGCCCAGTATATAGCAATCAGCCCCAGCATTTT.

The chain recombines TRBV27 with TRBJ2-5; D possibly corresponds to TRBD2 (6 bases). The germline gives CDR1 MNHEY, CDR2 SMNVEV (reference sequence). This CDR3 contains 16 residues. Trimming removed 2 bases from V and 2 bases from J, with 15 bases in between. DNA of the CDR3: TGTGCCAGCAGTTTAAGGGTTAGCGGACGACAAGAGACCCAGTACTTC. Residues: CASSLRVSGRQETQYF.

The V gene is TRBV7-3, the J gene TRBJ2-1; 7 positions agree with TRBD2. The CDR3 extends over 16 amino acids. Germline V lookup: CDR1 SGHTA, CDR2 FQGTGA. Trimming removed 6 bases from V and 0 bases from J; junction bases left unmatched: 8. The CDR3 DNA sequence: TGTGCCAGCAGTAGGAGCGGGGCGAGCTCCTACAATGAGCAGTTCTTC. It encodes CASSRSGASSYNEQFF.

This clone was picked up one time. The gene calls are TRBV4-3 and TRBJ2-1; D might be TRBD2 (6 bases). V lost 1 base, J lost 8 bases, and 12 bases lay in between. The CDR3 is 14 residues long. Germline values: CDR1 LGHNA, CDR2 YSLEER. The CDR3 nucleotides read TGCGCCAGCAGCCAAGGGAGGGGATCCGATGAGCAGTTCTTC. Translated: CASSQGRGSDEQFF.

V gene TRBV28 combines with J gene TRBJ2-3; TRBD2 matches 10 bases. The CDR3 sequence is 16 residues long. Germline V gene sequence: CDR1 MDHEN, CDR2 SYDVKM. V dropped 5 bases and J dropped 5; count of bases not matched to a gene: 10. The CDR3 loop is CASSPSSGSRGDTQYF. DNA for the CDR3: TGTGCCAGCAGTCCCTCTAGCGGGAGTAGGGGAGATACGCAGTATTTT.

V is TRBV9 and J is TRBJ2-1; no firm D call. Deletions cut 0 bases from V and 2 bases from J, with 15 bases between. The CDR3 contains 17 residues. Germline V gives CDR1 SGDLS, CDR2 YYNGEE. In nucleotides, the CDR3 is TGTGCCAGCAGCGTAGGGGTAACAACCATGACCTACAATGAGCAGTTCTTC. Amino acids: CASSVGVTTMTYNEQFF.

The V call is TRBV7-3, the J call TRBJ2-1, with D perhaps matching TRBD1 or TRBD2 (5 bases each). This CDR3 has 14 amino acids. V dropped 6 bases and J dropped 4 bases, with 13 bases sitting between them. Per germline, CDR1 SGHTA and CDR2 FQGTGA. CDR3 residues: CASRRGPGYNEQFF. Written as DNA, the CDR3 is TGTGCCAGCAGGCGAGGGCCAGGGTACAATGAGCAGTTCTTC.

CDR3 loop: CSGLADYEQYF. Written as DNA, the CDR3 is TGCAGTGGGCTAGCGGACTACGAGCAGTACTTC. The J gene is TRBJ2-7, the V gene TRBV20-1; 7 bases match TRBD2. Trimming took 7 bases from V and 3 from J; bases not matched to a gene: 3. The CDR3 consists of 11 residues. Germline CDR1 and CDR2: DFQATT and SNEGSKA (reference sequence).

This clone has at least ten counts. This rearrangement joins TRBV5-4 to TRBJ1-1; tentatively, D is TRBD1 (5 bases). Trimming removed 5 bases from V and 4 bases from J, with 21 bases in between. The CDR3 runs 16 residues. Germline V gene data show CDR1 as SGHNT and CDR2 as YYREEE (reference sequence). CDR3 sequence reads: CASSDRGALAGTEAFF. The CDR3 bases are TGTGCCAGCAGTGACCGCGGGGCACTGGCGGGCACTGAAGCTTTCTTT.

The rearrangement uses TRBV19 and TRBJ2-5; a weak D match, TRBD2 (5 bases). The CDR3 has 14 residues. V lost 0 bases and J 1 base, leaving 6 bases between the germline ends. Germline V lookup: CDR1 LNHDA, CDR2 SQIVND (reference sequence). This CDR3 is CASSIDRGQETQYF. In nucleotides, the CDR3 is TGTGCCAGTAGTATAGACCGGGGCCAAGAGACCCAGTACTTC.

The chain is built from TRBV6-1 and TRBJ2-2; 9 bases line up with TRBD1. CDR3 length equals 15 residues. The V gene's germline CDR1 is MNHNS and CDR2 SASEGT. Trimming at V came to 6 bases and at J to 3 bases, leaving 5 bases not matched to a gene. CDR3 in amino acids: CASRTGTGYTGELFF. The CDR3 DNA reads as TGTGCCAGCAGAACCGGGACAGGGTACACCGGGGAGCTGTTTTTT.

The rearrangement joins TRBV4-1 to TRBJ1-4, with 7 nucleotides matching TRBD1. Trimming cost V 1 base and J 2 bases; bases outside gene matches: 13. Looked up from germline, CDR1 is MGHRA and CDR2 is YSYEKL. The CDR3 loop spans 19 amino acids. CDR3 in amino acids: CASSQGVGGIIATNEKLFF. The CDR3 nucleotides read TGCGCCAGCAGCCAAGGGGTAGGGGGCATTATAGCGACTAATGAAAAACTGTTTTTT.

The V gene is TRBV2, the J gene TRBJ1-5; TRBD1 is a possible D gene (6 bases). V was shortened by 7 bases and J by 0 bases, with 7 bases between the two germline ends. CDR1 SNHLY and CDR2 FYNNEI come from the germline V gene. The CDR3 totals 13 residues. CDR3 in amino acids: CASMDSSNQPQHF. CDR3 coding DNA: TGTGCCAGCATGGACAGTAGCAATCAGCCCCAGCATTTT.

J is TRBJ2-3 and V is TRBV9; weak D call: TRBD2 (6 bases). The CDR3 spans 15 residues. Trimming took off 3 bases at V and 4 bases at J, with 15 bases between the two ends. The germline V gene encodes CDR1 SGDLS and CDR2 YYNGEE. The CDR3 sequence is CASSASGGWADTQYF. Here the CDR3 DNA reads TGTGCCAGCAGCGCCTCCGGGGGTTGGGCAGATACGCAGTATTTT.

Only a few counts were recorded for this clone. The CDR3 loop reads CASSQDLRVGANVLTF. As DNA, the CDR3 is TGCGCCAGCAGCCAAGATTTACGTGTTGGGGCCAACGTCCTGACTTTC. The V call is TRBV4-1, the J call TRBJ2-6; D unresolved. Germline-derived CDR1 and CDR2 are MGHRA and YSYEKL. Trimming took 0 bases from V and 3 from J, leaving 9 bases between them. This CDR3 is built from 16 residues.

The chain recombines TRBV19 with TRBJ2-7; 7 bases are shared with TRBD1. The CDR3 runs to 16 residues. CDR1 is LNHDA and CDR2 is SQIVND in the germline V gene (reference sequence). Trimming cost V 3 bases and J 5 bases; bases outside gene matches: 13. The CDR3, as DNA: TGTGCCAGTAGTATGCCCCTCGCGACAGGGACCAACGAGCAGTACTTC. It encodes CASSMPLATGTNEQYF.